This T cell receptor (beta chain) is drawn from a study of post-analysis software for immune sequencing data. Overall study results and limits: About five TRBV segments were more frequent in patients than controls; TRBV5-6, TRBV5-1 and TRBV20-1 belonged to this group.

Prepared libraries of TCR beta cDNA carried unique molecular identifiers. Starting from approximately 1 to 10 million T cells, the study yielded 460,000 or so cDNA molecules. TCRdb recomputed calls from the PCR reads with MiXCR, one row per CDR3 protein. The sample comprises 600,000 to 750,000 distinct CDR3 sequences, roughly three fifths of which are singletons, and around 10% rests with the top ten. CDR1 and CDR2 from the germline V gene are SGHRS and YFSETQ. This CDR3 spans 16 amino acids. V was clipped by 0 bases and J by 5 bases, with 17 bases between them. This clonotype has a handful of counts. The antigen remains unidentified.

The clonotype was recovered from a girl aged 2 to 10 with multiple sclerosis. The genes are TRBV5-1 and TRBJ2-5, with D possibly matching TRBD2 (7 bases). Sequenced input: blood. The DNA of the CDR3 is TGCGCCAGCAGCTTGGGCGCCAGCGGGACACAGGAGACCCAGTACTTC. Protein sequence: CASSLGASGTQETQYF. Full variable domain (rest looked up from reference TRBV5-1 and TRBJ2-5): KAGVTQTPRYLIKTRGQQVTLSCSPISGHRSVSWYQQTPGQGLQFLFEYFSETQRNKGNFPGRFSGRQFSNSRSEMNVSTLELGDSALYLCASSLGASGTQETQYFGPGTRLLVL.